Below are 8 T cell receptor beta chains sequenced from a single sample in a study of blood T cell repertoires in COVID-19 (dated by TCRdb to about 2020). The library was prepared using the immunoSEQ multiplex PCR assay. TCRdb's version of the immuneACCESS table is confined to in-frame rearrangements and falls short of the full clone set. An unresolved V gene accounts for under half of the shortfall where checked; the remainder is of unknown origin. Present in this sample are approximately 70,000 clones, about 89% of which were seen just once. Of the sample, around 2.6% falls within the top ten clones. Specimen: peripheral blood. These TCRs come from a man aged 50 to 60 with COVID-19, enrolled during active disease.

J is TRBJ2-1 and V is TRBV20-1; D is uncertain. The CDR3 covers 11 residues. Per the germline V gene, CDR1 is DFQATT and CDR2 is SNEGSKA (reference sequence). V lost 4 bases to trimming and J lost 11 bases, with 12 bases between them. The CDR3: CSAIPTAQQFF. DNA for the CDR3: TGCAGTGCTATCCCCACAGCCCAGCAGTTCTTC.

The rearrangement uses TRBV3-1 (or the pseudogene TRBV3-2) and TRBJ2-1, with 7 bases matching TRBD1. The germline V gene has CDR1 LGHDT and CDR2 YNNKEL (reference sequence). Germline trimming cut 3 bases from V and 4 bases from J; bases unmatched to any gene: 3. The CDR3 length is 14 residues. CDR3 loop: CASSQTTGYNEQFF. The DNA of the CDR3 is TGTGCCAGCAGCCAGACGACAGGGTACAATGAGCAGTTCTTC.

The chain combines TRBV28 with TRBJ2-2; 7 bases line up with TRBD2. The V segment lost 7 bases and the J segment 1 base; nucleotides outside the gene matches: 6. Germline loops: CDR1 MDHEN, CDR2 SYDVKM. The length of the CDR3 is 15 residues. The CDR3 region is CASIPWGGNTGELFF. In DNA form, the CDR3 reads TGTGCCAGCATCCCTTGGGGGGGGAACACCGGGGAGCTGTTTTTT.

This clone was seen just once. The V and J genes are TRBV19 and TRBJ1-1; 11 nucleotides agree with TRBD1. With V trimmed by 9 bases and J by 4 bases, 10 bases remained unmatched. CDR1 is LNHDA and CDR2 is SQIVND in the germline V gene (reference sequence). The CDR3 sequence is 15 residues long. The CDR3 coding sequence is TGTGCCAGCCGGACCGCCGGGACAGGGGGCACTGAAGCTTTCTTT. This gives the protein CASRTAGTGGTEAFF. Full variable domain (remainder filled in from reference TRBV19 and TRBJ1-1): DGGITQSPKYLFRKEGQNVTLSCEQNLNHDAMYWYRQDPGQGLRLIYYSQIVNDFQKGDIAEGYSVSREKKESFPLTVTSAQKNPTAFYLCASRTAGTGGTEAFFGQGTRLTVV.

The chain couples TRBV7-3 to TRBJ2-2; TRBD1 agrees at 7 bases. CDR1 is SGHTA, CDR2 FQGTGA, per germline. The V and J ends lost 6 bases and 6 bases, in that order; junction bases with no gene match: 10. CDR3 size: 15 residues. CDR3 residues: CASRTGPQGAGELFF. The CDR3 nucleotides read TGTGCCAGCAGGACCGGGCCTCAGGGGGCCGGGGAGCTGTTTTTT.

V gene TRBV6-2 or TRBV6-3 combines with J gene TRBJ2-5; TRBD2 aligns across 8 bases. Trimming took 0 bases from V and 3 from J; bases not matched to a gene: 9. This CDR3 comprises 17 residues. Germline V CDR1 and CDR2: MNHEY, SVGEGT. For the CDR3, the DNA is TGTGCCAGCAGTTACTCGATATTTACAGCGGGAGAAGAGACCCAGTACTTC. It is translated as CASSYSIFTAGEETQYF.

This sequence joins TRBV20-1 and TRBJ2-5; D perhaps matches TRBD1 (5 bases). This CDR3 comprises 11 residues. V was clipped by 2 bases and J by 4 bases, with 5 bases between them. Germline CDR1 DFQATT, CDR2 SNEGSKA (reference sequence). The CDR3 loop is CSARQGETQYF. CDR3 DNA sequence: TGCAGTGCTAGACAGGGAGAGACCCAGTACTTC.

The chain joins TRBV7-2 to TRBJ2-3, with 7 nucleotides matching TRBD2. V dropped 3 bases and J dropped 2; count of bases not matched to a gene: 8. CDR3 length equals 16 residues. Looked up from germline, CDR1 is SGHTA and CDR2 is FQGNSA. The DNA of the CDR3 is TGTGCCAGCAGCTTGACTCGGACTAGTCCCACAGATACGCAGTATTTT. This sequence encodes CASSLTRTSPTDTQYF.